A single sample gave rise to the 8 T cell receptor beta chains below, sequenced in a study of tumor and adjacent non-tumor tissue in lung cancer. A modified ARM-PCR protocol with three rounds of nested PCR amplified TCRbeta. TCRdb reanalysed the multiplex PCR reads using MiXCR and keeps one entry per CDR3 protein. The repertoire holds about 60,000 distinct CDR3 sequences, about 61% seen once, with less than 40% in the top ten. RNA was extracted from bulk tissue without any cell sorting. More than 3 cm separated this lung sample from the edge of the tumor. Sequencing was carried out using distant non-tumor lung tissue. These receptors came from a man in his 70s with non-small cell lung cancer.

This clonotype was seen at least ten times. The chain employs TRBV28 and TRBJ2-1, with a possible D match to TRBD1 (6 bases). This CDR3 has 17 residues. The ends were cut back, 10 bases at V and 6 bases at J, with 28 bases in the middle. Germline V gene lookup returns CDR1 MDHEN and CDR2 SYDVKM. The CDR3 reads CATRASTGRGLVNEQFF. Here the CDR3 DNA reads TGTGCCACCCGTGCCAGCACAGGGAGAGGGTTGGTCAATGAGCAGTTCTTC.

Notes on this clonotype: Sequence at one end of the junction differs from germline and may be a read error. The rearrangement joins TRBV11-2 to TRBJ2-1; tentatively, D is TRBD1 or TRBD2 (5 bases each). The CDR3 covers 15 residues. CDR1 is SGHAT, CDR2 FQNNGV, per germline. The CDR3 region is CARSPWGGLYNEQFF. The CDR3, as DNA: TGTGCCAGGAGCCCCTGGGGCGGACTCTACAATGAGCAGTTTTTC.

This clonotype was recorded many times. The V and J genes are TRBV29-1 and TRBJ2-6, with D possibly matching TRBD1 (6 bases). Germline CDR1 is SQVTM and CDR2 is ANQGSEA. The CDR3 loop spans 14 amino acids. V gave up 5 bases and J gave up 0 bases, with 8 bases separating them. The CDR3 DNA follows: TGCAGCGTTTCCAGGGGCTCTGGGGCCAACGTCCTGACTTTC. Residues: CSVSRGSGANVLTF.

The chain combines TRBV7-2 with TRBJ2-2, with unresolved D. V lost 3 bases and J lost 2, with 13 bases in between. This CDR3 is 16 amino acids long. From germline, CDR1 is SGHTA and CDR2 FQGNSA. The CDR3: CASSLPRIGNTGELFF. The CDR3 DNA follows: TGTGCCAGCAGCTTGCCTAGGATCGGTAACACCGGGGAGCTGTTTTTT.

Worth noting for this clonotype: As the CDR3 is not closed by the conserved phenylalanine or tryptophan, this likely results from a read error. This chain connects TRBV5-4 to TRBJ2-3; D assignment may be TRBD1 or TRBD2 (5 bases each). CDR3 length equals 16 residues. CDR1 is SGHNT and CDR2 is YYREEE in the germline V gene (reference sequence). In nucleotides, the CDR3 is TGTACCAGCAGCGGCTGGGGTGGGTGGGGCCCAGATACGCAGTATCTT. Translated, it gives CTSSGWGGWGPDTQYL.

CDR3 residues: CASRPGLAAYSKQFF. Written as DNA, the CDR3 is TGTGCCAGCAGACCCGGACTAGCGGCCTACAGTAAGCAGTTCTTC. This chain joins TRBV5-4 and TRBJ2-1, with 10 bases lining up with TRBD2. CDR1 is SGHNT and CDR2 is YYREEE in the germline V gene (reference sequence). The CDR3 totals 15 residues. With V trimmed by 5 bases and J by 11 bases, 13 bases remained unmatched.

Comments on this clonotype: Lacking the conserved final phenylalanine or tryptophan, this CDR3 likely reflects a read error. V usage is TRBV9 and J usage is TRBJ1-2, with D possibly TRBD1 on 6 matching bases. The germline V gene has CDR1 SGDLS and CDR2 YYNGEE. This CDR3 has 15 amino acids. The V gene lost 4 bases and the J gene lost 5 bases, with 18 bases spanning the gap. CDR3 region: CASSSTPGATYGYTL. For the CDR3, the DNA is TGTGCCAGCAGCTCTACTCCGGGGGCAACGTATGGCTACACCTTA.

On this clonotype: The junction does not match germline at one end; this may be a read error. The genes are TRBV29-1 and TRBJ2-3; TRBD2 might be the D (6 bases). In germline, CDR1 is SQVTM, CDR2 ANQGSEA. The CDR3 is 14 residues long. The CDR3 sequence: CSVAGTRCTDMQYF. The CDR3 bases are TGCAGCGTTGCCGGGACTCGGTGCACAGATATGCAGTATTTT.